The entry below gives a single TCR beta chain sequence along with its context. Germline V gene sequence: CDR1 WSHSY, CDR2 SAAADI. Trimming at V came to 7 bases and at J to 5 bases, leaving 11 bases not matched to a gene. The CDR3 extends over 16 amino acids. Original processing notes: Cell counts per sample came from amplifying reference gene primers. Using immunoSEQ multiplex PCR, the repertoire was profiled, and TCRdb retains in-frame clones only, with some absent. D and trimming were read from the DNA, whereas the V and J calls and clone size are those reported in that table. Among roughly 150,000 clones listed, 65% to 85% were seen once. The data were taken from a study of blood T cell repertoires in COVID-19. Across the whole study: The study drew acute and convalescent COVID-19 samples from the United States, Italy and Spain. Sources were T cells, B-cell-depleted T cells, or PBMCs; the material itself was cDNA or gDNA.

Material: peripheral blood. This rearrangement joins TRBV10-2 to TRBJ2-3; the match to TRBD2 covers 11 bases. This TCR derives from a man between 45 and 60 years old with active or convalescent COVID-19. The CDR3, as DNA: TGCGCCAGCAAACAACTAGCGGGAGCCTTGGGAGATACGCAGTATTTT. Translated, it gives CASKQLAGALGDTQYF.